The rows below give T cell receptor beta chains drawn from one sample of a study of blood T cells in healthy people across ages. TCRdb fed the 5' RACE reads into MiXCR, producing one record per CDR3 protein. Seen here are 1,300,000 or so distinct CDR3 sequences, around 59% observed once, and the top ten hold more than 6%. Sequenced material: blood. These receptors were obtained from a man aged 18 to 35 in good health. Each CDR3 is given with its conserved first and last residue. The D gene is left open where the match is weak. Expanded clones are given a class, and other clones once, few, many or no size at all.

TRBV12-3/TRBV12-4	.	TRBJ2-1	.	CASSHPQGFVNEQFF	TGTGCCAGCAGTCATCCTCAGGGGTTCGTAAATGAGCAGTTCTTC
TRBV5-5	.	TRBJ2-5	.	CASSLWDGAKETQYF	TGTGCCAGCAGCCTGTGGGACGGGGCAAAAGAGACCCAGTACTTC
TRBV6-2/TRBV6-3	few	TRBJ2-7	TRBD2	CASSPPSGTSGRESYEQYF	TGTGCCAGCAGTCCGCCTTCCGGGACTAGCGGGAGGGAATCCTACGAGCAGTACTTC
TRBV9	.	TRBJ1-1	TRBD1	CASSVTGGPSMNTEAFF	TGTGCCAGCAGCGTGACAGGGGGCCCTTCTATGAACACTGAAGCTTTCTTT
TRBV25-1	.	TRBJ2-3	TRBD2	CASTGGYHTDTQYF	TGTGCCAGCACCGGGGGGTACCATACAGATACGCAGTATTTT
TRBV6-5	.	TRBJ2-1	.	CASSYRAGPNNEQFF	TGTGCCAGCAGTTACAGGGCAGGGCCCAACAATGAGCAGTTCTTC
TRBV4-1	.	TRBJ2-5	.	CASSQENTGRQYF	TGCGCCAGCAGCCAAGAAAACACTGGACGGCAGTACTTC
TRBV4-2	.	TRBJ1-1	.	CASSQSGTEAFF	TGTGCCAGCAGCCAATCCGGGACCGAAGCTTTCTTT
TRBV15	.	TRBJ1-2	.	CATSRDRGMVLGYTF	TGTGCCACCAGCAGAGATAGGGGGATGGTTTTGGGCTACACCTTC
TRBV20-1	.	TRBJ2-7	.	CSGTDGTYEQYF	TGCAGTGGCACGGACGGAACCTACGAGCAGTACTTC
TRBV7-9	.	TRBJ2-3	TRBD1	CASALSGQGQPDTQYF	TGTGCCAGCGCCTTATCTGGACAGGGCCAGCCAGATACGCAGTATTTT
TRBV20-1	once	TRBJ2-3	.	CSARPYTRTSSTDTQYF	TGCAGTGCCAGACCTTATACGAGGACCTCTAGCACAGATACGCAGTATTTT
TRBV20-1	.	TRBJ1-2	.	CSARIGYGYTF	TGCAGTGCTAGGATTGGGTATGGCTACACCTTC
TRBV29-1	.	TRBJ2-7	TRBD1	CSAGTAKYEQYF	TGCAGCGCCGGGACAGCCAAATACGAGCAGTACTTC
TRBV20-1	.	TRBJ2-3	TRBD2	CSARGSRGGRRDTQYF	TGCAGTGCTAGGGGTTCACGGGGGGGCCGGAGAGATACGCAGTATTTT
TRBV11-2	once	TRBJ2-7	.	CASSTNINEQYF	TGTGCCAGCAGCACTAACATAAACGAGCAGTACTTC
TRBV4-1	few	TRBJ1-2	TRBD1	CASRNYDRGYGYTF	TGCGCCAGCAGGAATTATGACAGGGGCTATGGCTACACCTTC
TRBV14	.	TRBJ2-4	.	CASSQVLGSQNIQYF	TGTGCCAGCAGCCAAGTCCTAGGTTCTCAGAACATTCAGTACTTC
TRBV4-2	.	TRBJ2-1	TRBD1	CASSQGGYGQAEMSQFF	TGTGCCAGCAGCCAAGGAGGTTATGGACAGGCCGAAATGTCGCAGTTCTTC
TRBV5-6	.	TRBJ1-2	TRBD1	CASSALGQEGTKYGYTF	TGTGCCAGCAGCGCCCTAGGACAGGAGGGAACCAAATATGGCTACACCTTC
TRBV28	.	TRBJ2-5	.	CASRGWRGVQETQYF	TGTGCCAGCAGAGGCTGGAGGGGGGTCCAAGAGACCCAGTACTTC